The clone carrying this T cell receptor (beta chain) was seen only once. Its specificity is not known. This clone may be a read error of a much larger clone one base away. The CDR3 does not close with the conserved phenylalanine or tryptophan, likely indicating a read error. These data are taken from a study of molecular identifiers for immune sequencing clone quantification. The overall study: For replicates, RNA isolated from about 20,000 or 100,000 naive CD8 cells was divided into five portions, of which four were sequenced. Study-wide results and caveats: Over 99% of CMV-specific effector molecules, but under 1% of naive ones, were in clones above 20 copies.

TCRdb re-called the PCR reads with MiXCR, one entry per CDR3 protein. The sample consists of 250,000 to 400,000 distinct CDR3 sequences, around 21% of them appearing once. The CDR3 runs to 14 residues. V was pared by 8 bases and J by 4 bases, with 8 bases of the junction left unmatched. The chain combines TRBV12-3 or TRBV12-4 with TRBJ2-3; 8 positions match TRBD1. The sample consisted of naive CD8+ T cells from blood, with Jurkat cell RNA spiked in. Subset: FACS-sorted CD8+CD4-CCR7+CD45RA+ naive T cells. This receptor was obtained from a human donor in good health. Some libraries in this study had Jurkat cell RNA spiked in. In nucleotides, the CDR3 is TGTGCCAGCGCACTGGGACAGGCCCCAGATACGCAGTATTTA. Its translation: CASALGQAPDTQYL.